Included here is one T cell receptor (beta chain) sequence, with context. Measured with immunoSEQ multiplex PCR; TCRdb has only the in-frame clones, and not every one. The profile shows about 47,000 clones, about four fifths of them singletons. The data originate from a study of blood T cell repertoires in COVID-19. The CDR3 sequence is 14 residues long. Trimming pared 3 bases from V and 1 base from J, leaving 7 bases between. CDR1 is SGHAT, CDR2 FQNNGV, per germline. Sequencing was carried out using peripheral blood. The receptor was isolated from a man in his fifties or sixties with acute or convalescent COVID-19. The chain uses TRBV11-2 and TRBJ1-3, with no clear D. The CDR3 bases are TGTGCCAGCAGCTTTTTACGGTCTGGAAACACCATATATTTT. The encoded protein is CASSFLRSGNTIYF. The full variable domain, in which reference TRBV11-2 and TRBJ1-3 provide the parts outside the CDR3, is EAGVAQSPRYKIIEKRQSVAFWCNPISGHATLYWYQQILGQGPKLLIQFQNNGVVDDSQLPKDRFSAERLKGVDSTLKIQPAKLEDSAVYLCASSFLRSGNTIYFGEGSWLTVV.